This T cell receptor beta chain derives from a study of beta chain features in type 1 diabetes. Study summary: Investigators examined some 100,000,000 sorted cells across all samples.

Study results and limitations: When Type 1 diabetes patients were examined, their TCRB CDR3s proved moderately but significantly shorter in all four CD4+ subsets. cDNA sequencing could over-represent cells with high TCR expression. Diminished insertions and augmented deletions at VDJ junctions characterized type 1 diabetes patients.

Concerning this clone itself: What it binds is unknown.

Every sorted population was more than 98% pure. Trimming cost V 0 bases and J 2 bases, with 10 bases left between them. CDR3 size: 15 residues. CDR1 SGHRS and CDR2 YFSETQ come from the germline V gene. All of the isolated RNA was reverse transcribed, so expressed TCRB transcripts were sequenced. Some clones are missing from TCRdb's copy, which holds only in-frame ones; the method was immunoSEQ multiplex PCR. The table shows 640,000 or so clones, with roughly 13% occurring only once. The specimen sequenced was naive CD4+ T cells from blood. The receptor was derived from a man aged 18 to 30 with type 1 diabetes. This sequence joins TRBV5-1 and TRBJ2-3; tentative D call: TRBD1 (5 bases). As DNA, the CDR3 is TGCGCCAGCAGCTTGGCACGGACAACCACAGATACGCAGTATTTT. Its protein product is CASSLARTTTDTQYF.